The clone carrying this T cell receptor (beta chain) showed up just a few times. The antigen is undetermined. This record belongs to a study of T-cell memory formation after mild COVID-19. Study-wide findings and caveats: Clones contracting day 15 to 85 were balanced CD4/CD8; later expanders leaned CD4+.

V shed 1 base and J shed 6 bases, with 8 bases lying between them. The V gene's germline CDR1 is SGHRS and CDR2 YFSETQ. This CDR3 region has 13 residues. In TCRdb, the 5' RACE reads were re-called with MiXCR into one record per CDR3 protein. The profile covers around 300,000 distinct CDR3 sequences, with 15% to 20% appearing a single time and more than 20% taken by the ten largest. This clonotype was obtained from a young man who had mild COVID-19 (a few samples of this study predate the infection). Cell type and time point are not known. The rearrangement joins TRBV5-1 to TRBJ1-5; D unclear. The sequenced sample consisted of PBMCs or a T cell subset sorted from them (not recorded which). The CDR3 DNA reads TGCGCCAGCAGCTTGTACGGGCCTCAGCCCCAGCATTTT. It is translated as CASSLYGPQPQHF.